These T cell receptor beta chains were read from a single sample in a study of response to subunit inactivated influenza vaccine. TCRdb independently ran MiXCR on the RT-PCR reads; one entry per CDR3 protein. The sample has roughly 630,000 distinct CDR3 sequences; around 15% are singletons. The sequenced sample was PBMCs from blood, obtained 14 to 15 days before vaccination. These receptors all come from a man between 45 and 60 years old who received an inactivated influenza vaccine. Both conserved end residues are part of each CDR3. D genes are given only for firm matches. Clone size is not always given. Where it is, it says once, few, many or a class for expanded clones.

CDR3 length: 14; clone size: NA; D gene: TRBD1; J gene: TRBJ2-1; V gene: TRBV6-1; CDR3 protein: CASSETGGWNEQFF; CDR3 DNA: TGTGCCAGCAGTGAGACAGGGGGCTGGAATGAGCAGTTCTTC
CDR3 length: 15; clone size: NA; D gene: TRBD2; J gene: TRBJ2-2; V gene: TRBV20-1; CDR3 protein: CSARRTSGNTGELFF; CDR3 DNA: TGCAGTGCTAGAAGGACTAGCGGGAACACCGGGGAGCTGTTTTTT
CDR3 length: 15; clone size: few; D gene: NA; J gene: TRBJ1-2; V gene: TRBV3-1; CDR3 protein: CASSQVAGRGGGYTF; CDR3 DNA: TGTGCCAGCAGCCAAGTTGCTGGCAGGGGAGGAGGCTACACCTTC
CDR3 length: 14; clone size: NA; D gene: TRBD1; J gene: TRBJ2-5; V gene: TRBV5-1; CDR3 protein: CASSYRNRGETQYF; CDR3 DNA: TGCGCCAGCAGCTACCGAAACAGGGGAGAGACCCAGTACTTC
CDR3 length: 18; clone size: NA; D gene: TRBD1; J gene: TRBJ1-6; V gene: TRBV6-2/TRBV6-3; CDR3 protein: CASSYVNEPGGRNSPLHF; CDR3 DNA: TGTGCCAGCAGTTACGTGAACGAGCCAGGGGGACGAAATTCACCCCTCCACTTT
CDR3 length: 13; clone size: NA; D gene: TRBD2; J gene: TRBJ2-7; V gene: TRBV12-3/TRBV12-4; CDR3 protein: CASRGLARYEQYF; CDR3 DNA: TGTGCCAGCAGAGGACTAGCGAGGTACGAGCAGTACTTC
CDR3 length: 15; clone size: many; D gene: NA; J gene: TRBJ2-7; V gene: TRBV24-1; CDR3 protein: CATSDIRDGTYEQYF; CDR3 DNA: TGTGCCACCAGTGATATCCGGGACGGCACCTACGAGCAGTACTTC
CDR3 length: 15; clone size: few; D gene: NA; J gene: TRBJ2-7; V gene: TRBV4-3; CDR3 protein: CASSQARQLPGEQYF; CDR3 DNA: TGCGCCAGCAGCCAAGCGCGCCAGCTTCCTGGCGAGCAGTACTTC
CDR3 length: 15; clone size: few; D gene: NA; J gene: TRBJ1-2; V gene: TRBV28; CDR3 protein: CASSLEGVTFYGYTF; CDR3 DNA: TGTGCCAGCAGTTTAGAGGGGGTAACTTTCTATGGCTACACCTTC
CDR3 length: 15; clone size: NA; D gene: NA; J gene: TRBJ2-3; V gene: TRBV5-6; CDR3 protein: CASSFPTGGTDTQYF; CDR3 DNA: TGTGCCAGCAGCTTTCCAACGGGTGGCACAGATACGCAGTATTTT
CDR3 length: 15; clone size: few; D gene: TRBD1; J gene: TRBJ2-5; V gene: TRBV5-1; CDR3 protein: CASSVGQGEAGTQYF; CDR3 DNA: TGCGCCAGCAGCGTAGGACAGGGAGAGGCCGGGACCCAGTACTTC
CDR3 length: 14; clone size: NA; D gene: NA; J gene: TRBJ1-1; V gene: TRBV7-9; CDR3 protein: CASSKDSLNTEAFF; CDR3 DNA: TGTGCCAGCAGCAAGGACAGTTTGAACACTGAAGCTTTCTTT
CDR3 length: 14; clone size: NA; D gene: NA; J gene: TRBJ2-5; V gene: TRBV6-1; CDR3 protein: CASSARQGQETQYF; CDR3 DNA: TGTGCCAGCAGTGCCCGCCAGGGACAAGAGACCCAGTACTTC
CDR3 length: 14; clone size: few; D gene: NA; J gene: TRBJ2-2; V gene: TRBV7-9; CDR3 protein: CASSPNMGAGELFF; CDR3 DNA: TGTGCCAGCAGCCCCAACATGGGGGCCGGGGAGCTGTTTTTT
CDR3 length: 14; clone size: many; D gene: NA; J gene: TRBJ1-2; V gene: TRBV4-3; CDR3 protein: CASSPTDGNYGYTF; CDR3 DNA: TGCGCCAGCAGCCCGACGGACGGAAACTATGGCTACACCTTC
CDR3 length: 14; clone size: few; D gene: NA; J gene: TRBJ2-3; V gene: TRBV20-1; CDR3 protein: CSARDGTSTDTQYF; CDR3 DNA: TGCAGTGCTAGAGATGGGACTAGCACAGATACGCAGTATTTT
CDR3 length: 13; clone size: NA; D gene: NA; J gene: TRBJ1-5; V gene: TRBV20-1; CDR3 protein: CSARGGGRGPQHF; CDR3 DNA: TGCAGTGCTAGGGGGGGTGGCCGGGGCCCCCAGCATTTT
CDR3 length: 16; clone size: many; D gene: NA; J gene: TRBJ1-5; V gene: TRBV5-1; CDR3 protein: CASSSTEGLSNQPQHF; CDR3 DNA: TGCGCCAGCAGCTCCACGGAGGGGCTTAGCAATCAGCCCCAGCATTTT
CDR3 length: 14; clone size: few; D gene: NA; J gene: TRBJ2-7; V gene: TRBV12-3/TRBV12-4; CDR3 protein: CASSPLGGGDEQYF; CDR3 DNA: TGTGCCAGCAGCCCCTTAGGAGGGGGCGACGAGCAGTACTTC
CDR3 length: 14; clone size: NA; D gene: NA; J gene: TRBJ2-7; V gene: TRBV19; CDR3 protein: CASSTTDRAYEQYF; CDR3 DNA: TGTGCCAGTAGTACCACCGACAGAGCCTACGAGCAGTACTTC
CDR3 length: 15; clone size: few; D gene: NA; J gene: TRBJ2-5; V gene: TRBV27; CDR3 protein: CASSLERSVVETQYF; CDR3 DNA: TGTGCCAGCAGCCTTGAAAGGAGTGTTGTTGAGACCCAGTACTTC
CDR3 length: 15; clone size: NA; D gene: TRBD2; J gene: TRBJ2-3; V gene: TRBV5-1; CDR3 protein: CASSISGKGTDTQYF; CDR3 DNA: TGCGCCAGCAGCATTAGCGGGAAAGGGACAGATACGCAGTATTTT
CDR3 length: 15; clone size: few; D gene: NA; J gene: TRBJ2-1; V gene: TRBV3-1; CDR3 protein: CASSYGTSSYNEQFF; CDR3 DNA: TGTGCCAGCAGTTACGGGACTTCCTCCTACAATGAGCAGTTCTTC
CDR3 length: 14; clone size: NA; D gene: NA; J gene: TRBJ1-4; V gene: TRBV3-1; CDR3 protein: CASSLGITSEKLFF; CDR3 DNA: TGTGCCAGCAGCCTAGGGATAACGAGTGAAAAACTGTTTTTT
CDR3 length: 18; clone size: few; D gene: NA; J gene: TRBJ2-2; V gene: TRBV7-8; CDR3 protein: CASSLYPRTDVGTGELFF; CDR3 DNA: TGTGCCAGCAGCTTATACCCCCGGACCGATGTCGGCACCGGGGAGCTGTTTTTT
CDR3 length: 14; clone size: few; D gene: NA; J gene: TRBJ2-7; V gene: TRBV7-2; CDR3 protein: CASTSGGASYEQYF; CDR3 DNA: TGTGCCAGCACCTCCGGCGGGGCCTCCTACGAGCAGTACTTC
CDR3 length: 18; clone size: NA; D gene: TRBD2; J gene: TRBJ2-5; V gene: TRBV9; CDR3 protein: CASSVGGGIGTAQETQYF; CDR3 DNA: TGTGCCAGCAGCGTAGGGGGGGGGATCGGAACTGCACAAGAGACCCAGTACTTC
CDR3 length: 18; clone size: few; D gene: TRBD2; J gene: TRBJ2-3; V gene: TRBV5-1; CDR3 protein: CASSIGLAGIESTDTQYF; CDR3 DNA: TGCGCCAGCAGCATAGGACTAGCGGGGATTGAAAGCACAGATACGCAGTATTTT
CDR3 length: 16; clone size: few; D gene: NA; J gene: TRBJ2-2; V gene: TRBV7-2; CDR3 protein: CASSSLGRRNTGELFF; CDR3 DNA: TGTGCCAGCAGCTCGCTGGGACGTAGGAACACCGGGGAGCTGTTTTTT
CDR3 length: 16; clone size: NA; D gene: NA; J gene: TRBJ1-1; V gene: TRBV6-2/TRBV6-3; CDR3 protein: CASSSETLLLNTEAFF; CDR3 DNA: TGTGCCAGCAGTTCCGAGACCCTACTTTTGAACACTGAAGCTTTCTTT
CDR3 length: 11; clone size: many; D gene: NA; J gene: TRBJ2-3; V gene: TRBV12-3/TRBV12-4; CDR3 protein: CASSPKDTQYF; CDR3 DNA: TGTGCCAGCAGTCCCAAGGATACGCAGTATTTT
CDR3 length: 15; clone size: NA; D gene: TRBD1; J gene: TRBJ2-1; V gene: TRBV6-1; CDR3 protein: CASRDRGGSYNEQFF; CDR3 DNA: TGTGCCAGCCGGGACAGGGGAGGGTCCTACAATGAGCAGTTCTTC
CDR3 length: 14; clone size: few; D gene: NA; J gene: TRBJ1-3; V gene: TRBV9; CDR3 protein: CASSAGLPGNTIYF; CDR3 DNA: TGTGCCAGCAGCGCGGGCCTACCTGGAAACACCATATATTTT